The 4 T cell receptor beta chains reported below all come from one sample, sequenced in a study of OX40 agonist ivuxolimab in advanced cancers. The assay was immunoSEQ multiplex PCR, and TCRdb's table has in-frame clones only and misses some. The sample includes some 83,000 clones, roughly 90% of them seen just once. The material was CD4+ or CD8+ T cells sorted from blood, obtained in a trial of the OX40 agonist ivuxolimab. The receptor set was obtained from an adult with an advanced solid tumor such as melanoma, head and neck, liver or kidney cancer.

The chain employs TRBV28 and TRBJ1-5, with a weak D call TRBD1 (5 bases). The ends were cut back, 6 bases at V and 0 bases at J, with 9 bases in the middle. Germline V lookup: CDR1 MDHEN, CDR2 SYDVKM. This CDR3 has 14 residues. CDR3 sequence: CASRRQTSNQPQHF. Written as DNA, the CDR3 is TGTGCCAGCAGACGACAGACTAGCAATCAGCCCCAGCATTTT.

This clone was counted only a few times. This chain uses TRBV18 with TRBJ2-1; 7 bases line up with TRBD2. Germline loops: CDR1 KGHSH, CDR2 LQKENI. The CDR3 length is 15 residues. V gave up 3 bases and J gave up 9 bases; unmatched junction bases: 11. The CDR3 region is CASSPSSGTYGEQFF. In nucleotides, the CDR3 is TGTGCCAGCTCACCTTCGAGCGGGACCTACGGTGAGCAGTTCTTC.

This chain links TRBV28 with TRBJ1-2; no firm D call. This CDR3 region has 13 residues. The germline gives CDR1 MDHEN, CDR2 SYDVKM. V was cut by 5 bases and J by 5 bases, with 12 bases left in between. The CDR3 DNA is TGTGCCAGCAGTCCCGCCGCGTTTTATGGCTACACCTTC. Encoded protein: CASSPAAFYGYTF.

In nucleotides, the CDR3 is TGTGCCAGCGGATTACAGGGGTTCTATGGCTACACCTTC. Residues: CASGLQGFYGYTF. The chain has TRBV28 and TRBJ1-2; 7 bases are shared with TRBD1. CDR3 size: 13 residues. V lost 8 bases, J lost 4 bases, and 7 bases stayed unmatched. Germline-derived CDR1 and CDR2 are MDHEN and SYDVKM.